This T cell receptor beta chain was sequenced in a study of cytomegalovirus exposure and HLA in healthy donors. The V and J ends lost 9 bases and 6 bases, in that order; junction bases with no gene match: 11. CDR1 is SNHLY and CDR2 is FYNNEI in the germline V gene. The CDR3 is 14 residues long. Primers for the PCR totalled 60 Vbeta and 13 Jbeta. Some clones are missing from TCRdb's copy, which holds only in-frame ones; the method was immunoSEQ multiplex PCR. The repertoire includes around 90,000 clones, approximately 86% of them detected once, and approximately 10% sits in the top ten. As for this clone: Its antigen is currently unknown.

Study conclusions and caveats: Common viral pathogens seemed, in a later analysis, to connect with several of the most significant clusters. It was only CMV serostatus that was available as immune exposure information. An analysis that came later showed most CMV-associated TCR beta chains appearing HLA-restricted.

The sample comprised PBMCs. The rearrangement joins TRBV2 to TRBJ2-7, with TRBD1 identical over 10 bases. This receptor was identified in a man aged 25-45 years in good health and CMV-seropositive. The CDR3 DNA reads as TGTGCCAGTTATACCGGGACAGGGGCTGTCGAGCAGTACTTC. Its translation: CASYTGTGAVEQYF.